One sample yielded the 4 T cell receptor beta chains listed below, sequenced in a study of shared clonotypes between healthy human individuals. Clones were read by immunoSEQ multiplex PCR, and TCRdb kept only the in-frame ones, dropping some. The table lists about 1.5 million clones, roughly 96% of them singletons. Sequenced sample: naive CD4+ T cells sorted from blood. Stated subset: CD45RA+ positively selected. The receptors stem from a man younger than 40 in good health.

CDR3 in amino acids: CASSIPNLGKPQHF. The CDR3 DNA reads as TGTGCCAGCTCAATACCCAACCTAGGGAAGCCCCAGCATTTT. V usage is TRBV18 and J usage is TRBJ1-5; no clear D. Trimming removed 5 bases from V and 8 bases from J, with 16 bases in between. This CDR3 has 14 amino acids. Germline V CDR1 and CDR2: KGHSH, LQKENI. Variable domain in full (rest from reference TRBV18 and TRBJ1-5): NAGVMQNPRHLVRRRGQEARLRCSPMKGHSHVYWYRQLPEEGLKFMVYLQKENIIDESGMPKERFSAEFPKEGPSILRIQQVVRGDSAAYFCASSIPNLGKPQHFGDGTRLSIL.

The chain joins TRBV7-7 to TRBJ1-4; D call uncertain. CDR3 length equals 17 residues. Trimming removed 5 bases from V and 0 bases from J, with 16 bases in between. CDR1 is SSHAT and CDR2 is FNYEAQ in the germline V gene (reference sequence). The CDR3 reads CASSPRRFWATNEKLFF. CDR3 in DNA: TGTGCCAGCAGCCCGAGGAGGTTTTGGGCAACTAATGAAAAACTGTTTTTT. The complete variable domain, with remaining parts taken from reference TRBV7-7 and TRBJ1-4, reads GAGVSQSPRYKVTKRGQDVTLRCDPISSHATLYWYQQALGQGPEFLTYFNYEAQPDKSGLPSDRFSAERPEGSISTLTIQRTEQRDSAMYRCASSPRRFWATNEKLFFGSGTQLSVL.

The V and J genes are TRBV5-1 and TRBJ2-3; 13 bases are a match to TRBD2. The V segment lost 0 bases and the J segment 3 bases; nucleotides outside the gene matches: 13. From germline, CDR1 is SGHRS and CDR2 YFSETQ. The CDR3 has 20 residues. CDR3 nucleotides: TGCGCCAGCAGCTTGGATAGGACTAGCGGGAGAAGGTGGGGGACAGATACGCAGTATTTT. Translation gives CASSLDRTSGRRWGTDTQYF.

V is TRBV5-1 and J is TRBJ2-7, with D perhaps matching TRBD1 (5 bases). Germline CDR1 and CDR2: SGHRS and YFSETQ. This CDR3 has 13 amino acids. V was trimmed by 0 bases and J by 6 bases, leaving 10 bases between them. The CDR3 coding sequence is TGCGCCAGCAGCTTGGGGGTGGGGCGCGAGCAGTACTTC. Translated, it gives CASSLGVGREQYF.